The next 11 T cell receptor beta chains were all read from a single sample in a study of memory CD4+ T cells and cytomegalovirus serostatus. The sort gate was single viable CD3+CD4+CD8-CD45RO+ cells for memory CD4+ T cells. TCRdb's copy holds only in-frame clones and misses some; the assay was immunoSEQ multiplex PCR. The sample has some 54,000 clones; around 80% are singletons. Sequences were obtained from memory CD4+ T cells from blood. The origin of the receptors is an adult in good health and CMV-seropositive.

V and J are TRBV28 and TRBJ2-3, with 7 bases matching TRBD2. V lost 2 bases, J lost 6 bases, and 11 bases stayed unmatched. CDR3 length: 16 residues. In germline, CDR1 is MDHEN, CDR2 SYDVKM. For the CDR3, the DNA is TGTGCCAGCAGTTTAGGTCGGGAGGTGCGGGGGGATACGCAGTATTTT. It encodes CASSLGREVRGDTQYF.

The chain recombines TRBV29-1 with TRBJ2-7; D is undetermined. The germline V and J ends were trimmed by 5 bases and 3 bases, with 17 bases remaining between them. This CDR3 has 14 residues. CDR1 SQVTM and CDR2 ANQGSEA come from the germline V gene. The CDR3 reads CSVTSPQSLYEQYF. CDR3 sequence (DNA): TGCAGCGTTACCAGCCCACAGTCGCTCTACGAGCAGTACTTC.

This chain uses TRBV30 with TRBJ1-1; D gene ambiguous. Between the trimmed V and J ends, which lost 1 base and 4 bases, there was a span of 13 bases. Germline loops: CDR1 GTSNPN, CDR2 SVGIG (reference sequence). The length of the CDR3 is 14 residues. For the CDR3, the DNA is TGTGCCTGGAGTGGCCACCTCTCGGGCACTGAAGCTTTCTTT. Its translation: CAWSGHLSGTEAFF.

The chain recombines TRBV6-1 with TRBJ2-3; TRBD2 agrees at 12 bases. The CDR3 runs to 15 residues. CDR1 and CDR2 (germline): MNHNS, SASEGT. The V segment lost 5 bases and the J segment 4 bases; nucleotides outside the gene matches: 4. CDR3 DNA: TGTGCCAGCAGTCTGACTAGCGGGAGCTCAGATACGCAGTATTTT. Translation: CASSLTSGSSDTQYF.

The chain has TRBV11-2 and TRBJ2-6, with 9 bases matching TRBD1. This CDR3 is 17 amino acids long. Trimming took 5 bases from V and 1 from J; bases not matched to a gene: 6. Germline CDR1 and CDR2: SGHAT and FQNNGV. Here the CDR3 DNA reads TGTGCCAGCAGCCCCCCGGGACAGGGTTCTGGGGCCAACGTCCTGACTTTC. This translates into CASSPPGQGSGANVLTF.

This rearrangement joins TRBV4-1 to TRBJ2-6, with D unclear. Germline V gives CDR1 MGHRA, CDR2 YSYEKL. Trimming pared 7 bases from V and 0 bases from J, leaving 16 bases between. The CDR3 covers 17 residues. The CDR3 is CASTLTPRISGANVLTF. The DNA for the CDR3 is TGCGCCAGCACCCTTACACCTCGGATCTCTGGGGCCAACGTCCTGACTTTC.

The rearrangement joins TRBV5-1 to TRBJ1-1, with D possibly matching TRBD1 (5 bases). The CDR3 loop spans 14 amino acids. In germline, CDR1 is SGHRS, CDR2 YFSETQ. V gave up 3 bases and J gave up 5 bases, with 14 bases separating them. For the CDR3, the DNA is TGCGCCAGCAGCTCAGGGAGCCTGGGGACTGAAGCTTTCTTT. It translates to CASSSGSLGTEAFF. Variable domain in full (rest from reference TRBV5-1 and TRBJ1-1): KAGVTQTPRYLIKTRGQQVTLSCSPISGHRSVSWYQQTPGQGLQFLFEYFSETQRNKGNFPGRFSGRQFSNSRSEMNVSTLELGDSALYLCASSSGSLGTEAFFGQGTRLTVV.

The chain links TRBV7-2 to TRBJ1-2, with D perhaps matching TRBD1 (6 bases). From germline, CDR1 is SGHTA and CDR2 FQGNSA. CDR3 length equals 13 residues. With 1 base removed from V and 8 bases from J, the gap between germline ends came to 11 bases. CDR3 sequence: CASSLDRVAGYTF. DNA for the CDR3: TGTGCCAGCAGCTTAGACAGGGTCGCAGGCTACACCTTC. The complete variable domain, with remaining parts taken from reference TRBV7-2 and TRBJ1-2, reads GAGVSQSPSNKVTEKGKDVELRCDPISGHTALYWYRQSLGQGLEFLIYFQGNSAPDKSGLPSDRFSAERTGGSVSTLTIQRTQQEDSAVYLCASSLDRVAGYTFGSGTRLTVV.

In this sample, this clone turned up once. The CDR3 DNA sequence: TGTGCCAGCAGTTTCCTGAACTATGGCTACACCTTC. Its translation is CASSFLNYGYTF. The V gene is TRBV28, the J gene TRBJ1-2; D is undetermined. Germline V gene lookup returns CDR1 MDHEN and CDR2 SYDVKM. This CDR3 has 12 residues. The V and J ends lost 3 bases and 2 bases respectively, with 4 bases between them.

The rearrangement uses TRBV18 and TRBJ1-5; tentative D call: TRBD1 (6 bases). V lost 2 bases and J 6 bases, leaving 17 bases between the germline ends. This CDR3 has 16 residues. Per germline, CDR1 KGHSH and CDR2 LQKENI. This chain's CDR3 is CASSPGRTEGGQPQHF. CDR3 sequence (DNA): TGTGCCAGCTCACCAGGCCGGACCGAGGGGGGTCAGCCCCAGCATTTT.

The CDR3 loop reads CASSSGLAGARTDTQYF. The CDR3 coding sequence is TGTGCCAGCAGCTCCGGACTAGCGGGGGCCCGCACAGATACGCAGTATTTT. The V and J genes are TRBV5-4 and TRBJ2-3, with 13 bases identical to TRBD2. The CDR3 sequence is 17 residues long. V was pared by 3 bases and J by 1 base, with 5 bases of the junction left unmatched. Germline lookup yields CDR1 SGHNT and CDR2 YYREEE (reference sequence).